This TCR beta chain was obtained from a study of CD8 T cells in Susac syndrome. The study used treatment-naive patients who had stable or active relapsing-remitting disease as multiple sclerosis controls. In contrast to the negatively isolated CD8+ and CD4+ T cells, TEMRA cells were FACS-enriched. An input of about 0.5 to 1 ug of RNA was subjected to reverse transcription using random hexamers. Amplification of TCR beta CDR3 spanned 54 Vbeta and 13 Jbeta via immunoSEQ multiplex PCR. TCRdb fed the immunoSEQ multiplex PCR reads into MiXCR, producing one record per CDR3 protein. The sample records almost 450,000 distinct CDR3 sequences, approximately 89% being singletons. V shed 4 bases and J shed 4 bases, with 14 bases lying between them. Germline lookup yields CDR1 LNHDA and CDR2 SQIVND (reference sequence). The length of the CDR3 is 14 residues. Concerning this clonotype: Its antigen is not known.

General study findings and limits: The authors acknowledged that their TCR sequencing and HLA analysis involved a relatively small number of individuals.

The rearrangement uses TRBV19 and TRBJ2-7; possible D gene TRBD2, 6 bases. The sample consisted of CD8+ T cells from PBMCs. The sequence was obtained from a human donor with multiple sclerosis. This CDR3 is CASSTTSWDYEQYF. CDR3 nucleotides: TGTGCCAGTAGTACGACTAGTTGGGATTACGAGCAGTACTTC.